What follows describes a single TCR beta chain. What it binds is not known. This CDR3 has 15 residues. Losses at the gene ends were 1 base for V and 5 bases for J; bases not matched to a gene: 3. From germline, CDR1 is LGHNA and CDR2 YSLEER. TCRdb analysed the reads with MiXCR anew, one entry per CDR3 protein. This table holds approximately 730,000 distinct CDR3 sequences, 33% found once. This specimen comes from a study of T cell repertoires in cytomegalovirus infection. The overall study: Recently identified HLA-C-restricted CMV epitopes were used, and well-studied HLA-B-restricted CMV epitopes were used as well. Both a matching HLA type and CMV infection were indicated by public TCR beta signatures.

Notes on the study in general: Summed frequency of shared TCR beta families picked out CMV carriers who also had the relevant HLA. HLA-C-restricted CMV-specific TCR beta clonotypes were dominant in the ex vivo response.

Sequenced material: cultured PBMCs, taken from culture after CMV antigen stimulation. V is TRBV4-3 and J is TRBJ2-1; TRBD2 agrees at 9 bases. The receptor was isolated from a human donor in good health (CMV status not recorded). Some clones in this sample may be carry-over from other donors' samples. The CDR3 nucleotides are TGCGCCAGCAGCCAAGGACTAGCGGTGAACAATGAGCAGTTCTTC. As protein: CASSQGLAVNNEQFF.